Described below is a single T cell receptor beta chain sequence and its context. The data belong to a study of blood T cell repertoires in COVID-19. On the study more broadly: Sites across the United States, Italy and Spain contributed samples from acute and convalescent COVID-19. T cells, B-cell-depleted T cells, or PBMCs supplied cDNA or gDNA.

Per the authors' pipeline: Quantification of nucleated cells was approximated via reference gene primer amplification. Here immunoSEQ multiplex PCR was the method, and the copy in TCRdb shows in-frame clones only, minus some. V, J and clone size were drawn from that table, and D and trimming were deduced from the DNA. The table includes around 95,000 clones, 85% detected once. The sequence was obtained from a human donor in a cohort sampled during active COVID-19. Sequencing was carried out using peripheral blood.

CDR3 sequence reads: CASRGQGAKGNTIYF. CDR3 in DNA: TGTGCCAGCAGGGGACAGGGGGCGAAAGGAAACACCATATATTTT. V gene TRBV5-4 combines with J gene TRBJ1-3; 12 bases fit TRBD1. Germline-derived CDR1 and CDR2 are SGHNT and YYREEE (reference sequence). Trimming took 5 bases from V and 4 from J; bases not matched to a gene: 4. The CDR3 sequence is 15 residues long.